One sample yielded the 9 T cell receptor beta chains listed below, sequenced in a study of blood T cells in healthy people across ages. Next came a second PCR, run for about 7 to 12 cycles, which used a sample-barcoded 5' primer along with a J-beta primer mix. TCRdb re-called the 5' RACE reads through MiXCR, storing one row per CDR3 protein. The sample has hundreds of thousands of distinct CDR3 sequences; 58% are singletons. The sample was blood. Receptors originate from a man aged 25-45 years in good health.

As concerns this clonotype: One end of the junction fails to match germline, which may point to a read error. The chain employs TRBV12-3 or TRBV12-4 and TRBJ2-3; tentatively, D is TRBD1 or TRBD2 (7 bases each). The CDR3 has 17 amino acids. In nucleotides, the CDR3 is TGCGCCAGCAGTCCTAGCGGAGGACAGGTCAACACAGATACGCAGTATTTT. Translating gives CASSPSGGQVNTDTQYF.

The J gene is TRBJ1-1, the V gene TRBV29-1; 11 nucleotides agree with TRBD1. From germline, CDR1 is SQVTM and CDR2 ANQGSEA. J was trimmed by 11 bases and V by 6 bases; bases with no gene match: 11. The CDR3 spans 13 residues. This chain's CDR3 is CSVNYSRDRGAFF. For the CDR3, the DNA is TGCAGCGTCAACTACTCACGGGACAGGGGGGCTTTCTTT.

This clonotype was counted between two and nine times. The chain has TRBV29-1 and TRBJ2-7, with 7 bases that match TRBD1. Germline lookup yields CDR1 SQVTM and CDR2 ANQGSEA. J was trimmed by 2 bases and V by 0 bases; bases with no gene match: 4. This CDR3 comprises 14 residues. In DNA, the CDR3 is TGCAGCGTTGAAGATCGACAGGGAACCTACGAGCAGTACTTC. It codes for CSVEDRQGTYEQYF.

The chain joins TRBV20-1 to TRBJ2-1; 10 bases are shared with TRBD1. The germline V gene encodes CDR1 DFQATT and CDR2 SNEGSKA (reference sequence). V lost 1 base, J lost 8 bases, and 5 bases stayed unmatched. The CDR3 sequence is 14 residues long. The CDR3, as DNA: TGCAGTGCTAGAGGGGACAGGGGTGAGGATGAGCAGTTCTTC. Its translation is CSARGDRGEDEQFF.

This clonotype was counted a few times. The rearrangement uses TRBV27 and TRBJ2-3; 9 positions match TRBD1. The CDR3 contains 14 residues. CDR1 is MNHEY, CDR2 SMNVEV, per germline (reference sequence). The V gene end was trimmed by 10 bases and the J gene end by 6 bases; junction bases not matched to a gene: 11. The CDR3 spells CATTPGQGWDTQYF. CDR3 bases: TGTGCCACCACGCCGGGACAGGGATGGGATACGCAGTATTTT.

This clonotype was seen a handful of times. The gene calls are TRBV20-1 and TRBJ2-1; D is unclear. Per the germline V gene, CDR1 is DFQATT and CDR2 is SNEGSKA (reference sequence). V was shortened by 6 bases and J by 5 bases, with 11 bases between the two germline ends. There are 12 residues in the CDR3. The CDR3 protein is CSATDKHNEQFF. CDR3 coding DNA: TGCAGTGCCACCGACAAACACAATGAGCAGTTCTTC.

The rearrangement links TRBV20-1 to TRBJ2-6, with 7 bases fitting TRBD1. With V trimmed by 6 bases and J by 0 bases, 5 bases remained unmatched. The CDR3 is 15 residues long. The germline CDR1 and CDR2 sequences are DFQATT and SNEGSKA (reference sequence). Written as DNA, the CDR3 is TGCAGTGCACCGGGACAGTACTCTGGGGCCAACGTCCTGACTTTC. It translates to CSAPGQYSGANVLTF.

This clonotype was seen only a few times. The gene calls are TRBV10-3 and TRBJ1-2; 7 bases line up with TRBD1. Germline trimming cut 8 bases from V and 0 bases from J; bases unmatched to any gene: 12. This CDR3 is 16 amino acids long. Germline V lookup: CDR1 ENHRY, CDR2 SYGVKD. Here the CDR3 DNA reads TGTGCCATCGCCCGGGACAGCAGAGCTGCTAACTATGGCTACACCTTC. This translates into CAIARDSRAANYGYTF.

This clonotype was detected once. A much bigger clone sits one base away, suggesting this may be a read error. This rearrangement joins TRBV28 to TRBJ2-1, with 7 positions matching TRBD2. CDR1 is MDHEN and CDR2 is SYDVKM in the germline V gene. The CDR3 totals 16 residues. This CDR3 reads CASSPPTSNSYNEQSF. CDR3 DNA sequence: TGTGCCAGCAGTCCTCCGACTAGCAATTCCTACAATGAGCAGTCCTTC.